Sequencing of this T cell receptor beta chain was carried out in a study of T cells of healthy individuals. MiXCR was run by TCRdb on the 5' RACE reads, yielding one entry per CDR3 protein. This sample has about 63,000 distinct CDR3 sequences, with 15% to 20% found just once. This clonotype came up many times. The CDR3 length is 13 residues. V gave up 5 bases and J gave up 6 bases; unmatched junction bases: 5. Germline-derived CDR1 and CDR2 are MNHEY and SVGAGI. The chain links TRBV6-5 to TRBJ2-7, with 9 bases matching TRBD1. The sequence came from a human donor in good health. The CDR3 loop reads CASSTTTGGEQYF. For the CDR3, the DNA is TGTGCCAGCAGTACGACGACAGGGGGCGAGCAGTACTTC.